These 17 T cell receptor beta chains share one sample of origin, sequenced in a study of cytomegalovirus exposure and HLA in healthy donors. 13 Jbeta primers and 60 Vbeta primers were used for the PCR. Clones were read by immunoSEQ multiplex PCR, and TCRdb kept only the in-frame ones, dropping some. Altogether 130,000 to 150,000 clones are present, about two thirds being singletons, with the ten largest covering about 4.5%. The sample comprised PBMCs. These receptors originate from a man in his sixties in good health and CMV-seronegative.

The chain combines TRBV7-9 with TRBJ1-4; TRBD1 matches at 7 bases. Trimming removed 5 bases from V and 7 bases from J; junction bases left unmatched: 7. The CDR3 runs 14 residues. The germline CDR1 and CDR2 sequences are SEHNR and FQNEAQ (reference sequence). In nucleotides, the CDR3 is TGTGCCAGCAGCCAACAGACAGGGAGTGAAAAACTGTTTTTT. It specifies CASSQQTGSEKLFF.

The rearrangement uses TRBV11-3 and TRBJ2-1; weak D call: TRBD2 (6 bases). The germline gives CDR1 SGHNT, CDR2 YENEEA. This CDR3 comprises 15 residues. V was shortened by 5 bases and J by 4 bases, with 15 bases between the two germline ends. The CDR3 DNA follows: TGTGCCAGCAGCGGGGGAGTAGCGGCGTACAATGAGCAGTTCTTC. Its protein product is CASSGGVAAYNEQFF. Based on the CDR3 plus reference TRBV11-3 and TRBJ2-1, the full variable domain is EAGVVQSPRYKIIEKKQPVAFWCNPISGHNTLYWYLQNLGQGPELLIRYENEEAVDDSQLPKDRFSAERLKGVDSTLKIQPAELGDSAVYLCASSGGVAAYNEQFFGPGTRLTVL.

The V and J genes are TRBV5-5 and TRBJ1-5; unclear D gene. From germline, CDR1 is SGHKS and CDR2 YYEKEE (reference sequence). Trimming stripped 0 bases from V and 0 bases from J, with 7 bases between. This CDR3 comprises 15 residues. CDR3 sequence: CASSLDSYSNQPQHF. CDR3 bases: TGTGCCAGCAGCTTGGATTCTTATAGCAATCAGCCCCAGCATTTT.

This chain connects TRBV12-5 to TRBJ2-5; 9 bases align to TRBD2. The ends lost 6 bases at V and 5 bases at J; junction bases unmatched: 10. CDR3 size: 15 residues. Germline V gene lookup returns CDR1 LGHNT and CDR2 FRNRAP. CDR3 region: CASGPGSGSYETQYF. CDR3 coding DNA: TGTGCTAGTGGGCCCGGTAGCGGGAGCTACGAGACCCAGTACTTC.

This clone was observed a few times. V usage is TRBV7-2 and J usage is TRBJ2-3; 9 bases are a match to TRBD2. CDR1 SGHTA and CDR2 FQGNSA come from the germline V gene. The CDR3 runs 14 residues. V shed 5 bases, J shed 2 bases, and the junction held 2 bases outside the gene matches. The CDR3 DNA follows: TGTGCCAGCAGCGCTAGCGGGGACACAGATACGCAGTATTTT. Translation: CASSASGDTDTQYF.

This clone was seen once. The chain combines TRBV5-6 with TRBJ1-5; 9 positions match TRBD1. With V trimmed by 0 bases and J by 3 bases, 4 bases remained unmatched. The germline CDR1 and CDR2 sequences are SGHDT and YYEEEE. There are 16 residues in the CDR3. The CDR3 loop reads CASSLVGQGDNQPQHF. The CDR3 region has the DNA TGTGCCAGCAGCTTGGTGGGACAGGGAGACAATCAGCCCCAGCATTTT.

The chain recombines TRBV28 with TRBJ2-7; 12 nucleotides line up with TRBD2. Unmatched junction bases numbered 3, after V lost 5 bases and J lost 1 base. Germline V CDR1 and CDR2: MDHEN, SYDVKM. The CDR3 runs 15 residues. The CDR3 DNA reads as TGTGCCAGCAGTCGACTAGCGGGAGTTTCCTACGAGCAGTACTTC. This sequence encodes CASSRLAGVSYEQYF.

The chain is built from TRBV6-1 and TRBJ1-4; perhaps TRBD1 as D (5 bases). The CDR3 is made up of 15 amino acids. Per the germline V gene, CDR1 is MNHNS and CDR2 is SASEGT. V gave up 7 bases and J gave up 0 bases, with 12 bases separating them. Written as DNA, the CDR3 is TGTGCCAGCACCTTGGACATGGCAACTAATGAAAAACTGTTTTTT. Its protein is CASTLDMATNEKLFF.

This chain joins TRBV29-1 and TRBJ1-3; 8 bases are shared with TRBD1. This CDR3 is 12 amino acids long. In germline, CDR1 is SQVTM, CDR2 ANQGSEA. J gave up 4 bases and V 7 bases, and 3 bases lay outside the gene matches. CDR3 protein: CSGTGGGNTIYF. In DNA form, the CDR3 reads TGCAGCGGTACAGGGGGGGGAAACACCATATATTTT.

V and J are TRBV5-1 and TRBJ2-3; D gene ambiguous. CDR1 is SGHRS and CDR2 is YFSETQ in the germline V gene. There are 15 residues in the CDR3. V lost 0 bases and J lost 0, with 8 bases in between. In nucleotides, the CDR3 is TGCGCCAGCAGCTTGGGACTGGTTAGCACAGATACGCAGTATTTT. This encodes CASSLGLVSTDTQYF.

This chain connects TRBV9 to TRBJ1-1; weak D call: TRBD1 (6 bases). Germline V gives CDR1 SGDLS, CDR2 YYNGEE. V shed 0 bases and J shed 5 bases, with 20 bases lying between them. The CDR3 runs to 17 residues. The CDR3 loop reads CASSVESTGFRGTEAFF. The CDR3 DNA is TGTGCCAGCAGCGTAGAATCCACAGGGTTTAGGGGGACTGAAGCTTTCTTT.

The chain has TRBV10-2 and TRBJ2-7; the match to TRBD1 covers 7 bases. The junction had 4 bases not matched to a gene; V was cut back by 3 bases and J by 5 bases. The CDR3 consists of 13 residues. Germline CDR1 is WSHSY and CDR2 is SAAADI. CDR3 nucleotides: TGCGCCAGCAGTGACCCCGACAGGGACGAGCAGTACTTC. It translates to CASSDPDRDEQYF.

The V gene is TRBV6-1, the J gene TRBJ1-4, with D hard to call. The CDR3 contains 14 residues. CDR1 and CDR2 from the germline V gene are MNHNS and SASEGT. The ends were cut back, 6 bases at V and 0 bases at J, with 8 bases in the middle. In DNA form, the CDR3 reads TGTGCCAGCAGGCGTTTCGCAACTAATGAAAAACTGTTTTTT. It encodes CASRRFATNEKLFF.

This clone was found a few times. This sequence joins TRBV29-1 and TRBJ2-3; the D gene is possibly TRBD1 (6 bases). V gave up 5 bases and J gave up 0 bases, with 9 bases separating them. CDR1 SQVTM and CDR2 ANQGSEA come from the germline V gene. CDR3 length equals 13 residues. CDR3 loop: CSVRQASTDTQYF. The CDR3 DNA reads TGCAGCGTTCGACAGGCTAGCACAGATACGCAGTATTTT.

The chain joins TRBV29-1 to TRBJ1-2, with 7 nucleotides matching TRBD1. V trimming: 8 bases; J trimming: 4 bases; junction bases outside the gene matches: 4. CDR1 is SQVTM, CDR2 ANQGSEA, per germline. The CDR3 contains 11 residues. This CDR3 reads CSIWDSYGYTF. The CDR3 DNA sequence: TGCAGCATTTGGGACAGCTATGGCTACACCTTC.

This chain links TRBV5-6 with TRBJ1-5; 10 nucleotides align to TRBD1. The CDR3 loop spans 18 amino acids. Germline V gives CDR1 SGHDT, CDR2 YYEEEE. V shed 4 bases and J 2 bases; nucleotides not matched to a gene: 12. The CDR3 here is CASSPRQGALMGNQPQHF. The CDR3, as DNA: TGTGCCAGCAGCCCGCGACAGGGGGCCCTGATGGGCAATCAGCCCCAGCATTTT.

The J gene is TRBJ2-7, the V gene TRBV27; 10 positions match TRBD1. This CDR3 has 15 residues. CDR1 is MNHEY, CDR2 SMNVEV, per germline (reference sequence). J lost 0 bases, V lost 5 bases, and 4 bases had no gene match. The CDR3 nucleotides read TGTGCCAGCAGTACAGGACAGGGGGGCTCCTACGAGCAGTACTTC. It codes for CASSTGQGGSYEQYF.